This T cell receptor beta chain derives from a study of blood T cell repertoires in COVID-19. Study as a whole: COVID-19 samples from acute and convalescent phases originated in the United States, Italy and Spain. The cDNA or gDNA used as material had been derived from T cells, B-cell-depleted T cells, or PBMCs.

The CDR3 has 16 amino acids. The V gene's germline CDR1 is LGHDT and CDR2 YNNKEL (reference sequence). The trim removed 5 bases at V and 0 bases at J, leaving 5 bases unmatched. As processed by the authors: Reference gene primer amplification gave estimated nucleated cell counts. TCRdb keeps only in-frame clones here, not all; method: immunoSEQ multiplex PCR. V and J calls and clone size come straight from that table; D and trimming were deduced from the DNA. The sample lists some 150,000 clones; about 83% were seen once. Sample: peripheral blood. The TCR was taken from a man aged 18 to 29 with active or convalescent COVID-19. The chain uses TRBV3-1 (or the pseudogene TRBV3-2) and TRBJ2-1; 9 nucleotides align to TRBD1. CDR3 in amino acids: CASSGQGKSSYNEQFF. The CDR3 DNA is TGTGCCAGCAGCGGACAGGGGAAGAGCTCCTACAATGAGCAGTTCTTC.